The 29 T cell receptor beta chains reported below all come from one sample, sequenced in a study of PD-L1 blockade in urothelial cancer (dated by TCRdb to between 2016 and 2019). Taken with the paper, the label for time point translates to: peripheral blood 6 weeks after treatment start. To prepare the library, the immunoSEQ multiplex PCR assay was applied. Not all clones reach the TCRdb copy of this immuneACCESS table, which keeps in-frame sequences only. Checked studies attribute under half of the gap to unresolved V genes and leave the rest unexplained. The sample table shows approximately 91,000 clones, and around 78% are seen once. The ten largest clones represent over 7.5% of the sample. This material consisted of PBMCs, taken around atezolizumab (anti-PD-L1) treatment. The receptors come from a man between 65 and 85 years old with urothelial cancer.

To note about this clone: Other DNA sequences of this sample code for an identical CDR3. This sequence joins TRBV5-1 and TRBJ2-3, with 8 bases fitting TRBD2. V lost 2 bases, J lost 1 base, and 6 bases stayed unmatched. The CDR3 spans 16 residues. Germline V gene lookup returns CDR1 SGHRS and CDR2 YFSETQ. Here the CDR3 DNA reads TGCGCCAGCAGCTTCACCCGTAGCGGGGGCACAGATACGCAGTATTTT. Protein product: CASSFTRSGGTDTQYF.

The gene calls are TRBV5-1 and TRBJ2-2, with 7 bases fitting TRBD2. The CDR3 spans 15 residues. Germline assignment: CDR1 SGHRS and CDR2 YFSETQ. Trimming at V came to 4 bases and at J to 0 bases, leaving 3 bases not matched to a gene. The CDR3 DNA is TGCGCCAGCAGCCTACTAGCGTCGAACACCGGGGAGCTGTTTTTT. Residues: CASSLLASNTGELFF.

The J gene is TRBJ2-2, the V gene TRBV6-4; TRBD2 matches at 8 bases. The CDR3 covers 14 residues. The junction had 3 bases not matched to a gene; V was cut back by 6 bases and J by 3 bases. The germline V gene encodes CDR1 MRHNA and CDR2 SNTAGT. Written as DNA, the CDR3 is TGTGCCAGCAGAAGCGGGAGCGACACCGGGGAGCTGTTTTTT. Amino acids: CASRSGSDTGELFF.

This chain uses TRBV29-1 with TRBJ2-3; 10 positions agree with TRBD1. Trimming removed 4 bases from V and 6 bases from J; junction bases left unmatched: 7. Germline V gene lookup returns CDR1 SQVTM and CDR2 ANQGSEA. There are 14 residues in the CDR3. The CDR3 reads CSVAGTGVGDTQYF. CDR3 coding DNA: TGCAGCGTTGCCGGGACAGGGGTTGGGGATACGCAGTATTTT.

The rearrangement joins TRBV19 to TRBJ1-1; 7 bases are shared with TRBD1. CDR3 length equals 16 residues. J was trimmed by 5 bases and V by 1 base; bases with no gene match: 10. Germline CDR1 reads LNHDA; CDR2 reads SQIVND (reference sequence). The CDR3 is CASSIVPGTVGTEAFF. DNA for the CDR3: TGTGCCAGTAGTATAGTCCCCGGGACAGTAGGGACTGAAGCTTTCTTT. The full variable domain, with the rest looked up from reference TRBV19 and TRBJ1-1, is DGGITQSPKYLFRKEGQNVTLSCEQNLNHDAMYWYRQDPGQGLRLIYYSQIVNDFQKGDIAEGYSVSREKKESFPLTVTSAQKNPTAFYLCASSIVPGTVGTEAFFGQGTRLTVV.

The CDR3 is CASSQTSGRALGTQYF. DNA for the CDR3: TGTGCCAGTAGTCAGACTAGCGGGAGGGCCCTCGGTACGCAGTATTTT. The chain links TRBV19 to TRBJ2-3, with 14 bases aligning to TRBD2. CDR3 length: 16 residues. Losses at the gene ends were 5 bases for V and 8 bases for J; bases not matched to a gene: 9. From germline, CDR1 is LNHDA and CDR2 SQIVND (reference sequence).

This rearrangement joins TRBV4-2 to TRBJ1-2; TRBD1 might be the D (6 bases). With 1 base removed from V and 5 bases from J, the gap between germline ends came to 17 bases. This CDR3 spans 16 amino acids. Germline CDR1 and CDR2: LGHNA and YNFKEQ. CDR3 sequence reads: CASSQVGSGDIYGYTF. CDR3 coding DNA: TGTGCCAGCAGCCAAGTCGGATCAGGGGATATATATGGCTACACCTTC.

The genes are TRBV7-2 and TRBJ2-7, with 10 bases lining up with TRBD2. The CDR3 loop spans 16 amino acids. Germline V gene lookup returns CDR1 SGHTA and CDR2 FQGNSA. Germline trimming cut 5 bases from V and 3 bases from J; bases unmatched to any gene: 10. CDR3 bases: TGTGCCAGCAGCATCGAAAGCGGGAGGGGGGGCTACGAGCAGTACTTC. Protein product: CASSIESGRGGYEQYF.

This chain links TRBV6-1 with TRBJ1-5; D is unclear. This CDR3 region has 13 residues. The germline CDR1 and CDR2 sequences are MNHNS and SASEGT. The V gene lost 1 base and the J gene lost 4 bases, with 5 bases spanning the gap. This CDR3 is CASSEGANQPQHF. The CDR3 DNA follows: TGTGCCAGCAGTGAAGGGGCGAATCAGCCCCAGCATTTT.

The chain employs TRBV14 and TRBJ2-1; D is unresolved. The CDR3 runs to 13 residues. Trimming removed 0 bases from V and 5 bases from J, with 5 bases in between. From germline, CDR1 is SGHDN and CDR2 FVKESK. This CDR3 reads CASSQDYNNEQFF. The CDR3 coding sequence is TGTGCCAGCAGCCAAGATTACAACAATGAGCAGTTCTTC.

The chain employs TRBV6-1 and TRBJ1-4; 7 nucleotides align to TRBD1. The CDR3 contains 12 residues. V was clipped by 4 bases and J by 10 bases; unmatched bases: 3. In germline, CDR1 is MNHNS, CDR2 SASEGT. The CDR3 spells CASSGDSGKLFF. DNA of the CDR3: TGTGCCAGCAGTGGGGACAGCGGAAAACTGTTTTTT.

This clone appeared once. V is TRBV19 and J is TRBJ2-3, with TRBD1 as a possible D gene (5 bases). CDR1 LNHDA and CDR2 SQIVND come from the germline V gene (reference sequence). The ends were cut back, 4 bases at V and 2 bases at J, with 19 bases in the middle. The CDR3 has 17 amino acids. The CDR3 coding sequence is TGTGCCAGTAGTACCCCTAGGGGCGGAATACTCACAGATACGCAGTATTTT. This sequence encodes CASSTPRGGILTDTQYF.

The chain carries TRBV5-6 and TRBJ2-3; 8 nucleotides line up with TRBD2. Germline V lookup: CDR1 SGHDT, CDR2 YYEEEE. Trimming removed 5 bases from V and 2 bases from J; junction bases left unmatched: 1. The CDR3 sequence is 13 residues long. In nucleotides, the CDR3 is TGTGCCAGCAGTAGCGGGGCCACAGATACGCAGTATTTT. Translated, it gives CASSSGATDTQYF. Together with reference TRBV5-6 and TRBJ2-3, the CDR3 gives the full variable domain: DAGVTQSPTHLIKTRGQQVTLRCSPKSGHDTVSWYQQALGQGPQFIFQYYEEEERQRGNFPDRFSGHQFPNYSSELNVNALLLGDSALYLCASSSGATDTQYFGPGTRLTVL.

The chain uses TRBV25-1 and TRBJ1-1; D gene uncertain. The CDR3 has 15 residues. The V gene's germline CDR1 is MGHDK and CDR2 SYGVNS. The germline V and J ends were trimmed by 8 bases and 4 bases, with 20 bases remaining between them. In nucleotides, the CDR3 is TGTGCCAGCGCACCTACTTCCGGGTATGCCACTGAAGCTTTCTTT. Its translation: CASAPTSGYATEAFF. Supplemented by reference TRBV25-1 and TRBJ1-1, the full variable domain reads EADIYQTPRYLVIGTGKKITLECSQTMGHDKMYWYQQDPGMELHLIHYSYGVNSTEKGDLSSESTVSRIRTEHFPLTLESARPSHTSQYLCASAPTSGYATEAFFGQGTRLTVV.

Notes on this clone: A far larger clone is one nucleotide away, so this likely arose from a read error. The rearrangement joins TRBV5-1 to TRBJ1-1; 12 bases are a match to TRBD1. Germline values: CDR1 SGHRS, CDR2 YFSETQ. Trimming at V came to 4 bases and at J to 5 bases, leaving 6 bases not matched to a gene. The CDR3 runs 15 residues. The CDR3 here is CASSLGQGALTEAFF. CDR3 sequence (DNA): TGCGCCAGCAGCCTGGGACAGGGGGCGCTTACTGAAGCTTTCTTT.

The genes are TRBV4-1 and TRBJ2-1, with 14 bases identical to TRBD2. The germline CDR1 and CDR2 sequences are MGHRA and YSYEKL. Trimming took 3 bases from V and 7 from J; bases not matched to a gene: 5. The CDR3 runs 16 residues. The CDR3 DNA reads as TGCGCCAGCAGCCACCTCGGACTAGCGGGGGGTAATGAGCAGTTCTTC. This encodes CASSHLGLAGGNEQFF.

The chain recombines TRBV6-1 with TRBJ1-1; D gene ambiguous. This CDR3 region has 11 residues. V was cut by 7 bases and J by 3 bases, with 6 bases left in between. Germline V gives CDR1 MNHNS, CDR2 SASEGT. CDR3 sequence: CASKLYTEAFF. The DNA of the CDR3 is TGTGCCAGCAAATTATACACTGAAGCTTTCTTT.

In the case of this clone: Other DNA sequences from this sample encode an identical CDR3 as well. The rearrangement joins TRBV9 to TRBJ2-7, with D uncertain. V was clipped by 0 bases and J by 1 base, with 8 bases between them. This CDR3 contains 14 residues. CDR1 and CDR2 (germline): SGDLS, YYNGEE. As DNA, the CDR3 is TGTGCCAGCAGCGTAGGCCAGGCGTCCTACGAGCAGTACTTC. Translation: CASSVGQASYEQYF.

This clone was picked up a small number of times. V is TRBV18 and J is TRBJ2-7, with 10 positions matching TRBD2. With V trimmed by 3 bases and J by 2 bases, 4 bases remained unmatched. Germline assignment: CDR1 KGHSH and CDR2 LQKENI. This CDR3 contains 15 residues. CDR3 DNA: TGTGCCAGCTCACCCGGACTAGCGGTACCCTACGAGCAGTACTTC. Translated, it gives CASSPGLAVPYEQYF.

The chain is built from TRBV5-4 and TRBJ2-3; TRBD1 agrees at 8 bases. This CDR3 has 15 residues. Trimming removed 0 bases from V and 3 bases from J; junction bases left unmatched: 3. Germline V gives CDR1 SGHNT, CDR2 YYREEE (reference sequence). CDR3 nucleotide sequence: TGTGCCAGCAGCTTGGGACAGGGGCGGACAGATACGCAGTATTTT. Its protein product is CASSLGQGRTDTQYF.

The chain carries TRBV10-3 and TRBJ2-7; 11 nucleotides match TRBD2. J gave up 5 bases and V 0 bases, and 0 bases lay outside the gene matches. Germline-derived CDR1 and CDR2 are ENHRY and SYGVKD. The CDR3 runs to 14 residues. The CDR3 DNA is TGTGCCATCAGTGAGTCTAGCGGGGGGGACGAGCAGTACTTC. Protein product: CAISESSGGDEQYF.

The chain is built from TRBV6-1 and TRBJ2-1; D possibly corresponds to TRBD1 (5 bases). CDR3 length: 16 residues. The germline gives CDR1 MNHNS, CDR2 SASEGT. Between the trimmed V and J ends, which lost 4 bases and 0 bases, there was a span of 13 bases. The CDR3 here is CASSAQGAYSYNEQFF. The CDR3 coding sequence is TGTGCCAGCAGTGCTCAGGGCGCTTACTCCTACAATGAGCAGTTCTTC.

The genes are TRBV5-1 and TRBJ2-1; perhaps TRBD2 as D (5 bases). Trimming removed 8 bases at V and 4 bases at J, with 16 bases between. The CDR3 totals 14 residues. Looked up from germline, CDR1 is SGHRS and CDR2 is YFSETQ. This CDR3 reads CASRAGIMYNEQFF. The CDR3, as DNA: TGCGCCAGTCGGGCCGGGATCATGTACAATGAGCAGTTCTTC.

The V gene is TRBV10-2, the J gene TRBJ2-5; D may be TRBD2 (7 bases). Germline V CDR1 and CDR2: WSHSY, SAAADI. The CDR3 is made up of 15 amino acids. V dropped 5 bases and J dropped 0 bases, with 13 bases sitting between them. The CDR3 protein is CASSSGRGHQETQYF. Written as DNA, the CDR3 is TGCGCCAGCAGTTCCGGGCGGGGGCACCAAGAGACCCAGTACTTC.

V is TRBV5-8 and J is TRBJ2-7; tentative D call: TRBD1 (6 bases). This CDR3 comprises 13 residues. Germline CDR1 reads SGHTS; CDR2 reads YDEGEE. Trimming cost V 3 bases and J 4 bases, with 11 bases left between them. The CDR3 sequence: CASSYGQLYEQYF. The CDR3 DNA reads TGTGCCAGCAGCTATGGACAGCTGTACGAGCAGTACTTC.

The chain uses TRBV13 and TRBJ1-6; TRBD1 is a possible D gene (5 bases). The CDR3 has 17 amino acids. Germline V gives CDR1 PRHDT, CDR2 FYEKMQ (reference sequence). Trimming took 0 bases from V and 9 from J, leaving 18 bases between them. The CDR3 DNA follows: TGTGCCAGCAGCTTAGGCGGGCGGGGCGCGGGAGCTTCACCCCTCCACTTT. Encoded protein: CASSLGGRGAGASPLHF.

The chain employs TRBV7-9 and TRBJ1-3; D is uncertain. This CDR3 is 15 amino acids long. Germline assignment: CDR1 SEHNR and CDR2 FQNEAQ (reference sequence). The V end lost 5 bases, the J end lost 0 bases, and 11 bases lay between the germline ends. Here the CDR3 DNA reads TGTGCCAGCAGCGCAAAAAGGAGCTCTGGAAACACCATATATTTT. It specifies CASSAKRSSGNTIYF.

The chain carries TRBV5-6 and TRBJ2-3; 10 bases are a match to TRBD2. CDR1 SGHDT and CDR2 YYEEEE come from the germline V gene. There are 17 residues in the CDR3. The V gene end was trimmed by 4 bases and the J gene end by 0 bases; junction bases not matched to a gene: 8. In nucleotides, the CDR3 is TGTGCCAGCAGCCGCACAGTAGCGGGGGGAAGCACAGATACGCAGTATTTT. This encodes CASSRTVAGGSTDTQYF.

The CDR3 DNA sequence: TGTGCCAGCAGTGAATGGGGGGGGCTCGAGCAGTACTTC. Its protein product is CASSEWGGLEQYF. The V and J genes are TRBV6-1 and TRBJ2-7, with TRBD2 as a possible D gene (7 bases). The CDR3 is 13 residues long. Germline lookup yields CDR1 MNHNS and CDR2 SASEGT. V lost 2 bases to trimming and J lost 6 bases, with 11 bases between them.